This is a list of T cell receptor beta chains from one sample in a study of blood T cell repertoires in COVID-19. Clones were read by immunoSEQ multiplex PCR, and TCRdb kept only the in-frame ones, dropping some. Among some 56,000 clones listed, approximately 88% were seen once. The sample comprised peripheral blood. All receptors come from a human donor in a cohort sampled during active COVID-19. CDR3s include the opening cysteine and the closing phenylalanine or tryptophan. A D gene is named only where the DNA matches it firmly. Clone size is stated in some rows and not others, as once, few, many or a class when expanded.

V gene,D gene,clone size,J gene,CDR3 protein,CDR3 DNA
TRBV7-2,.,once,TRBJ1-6,CASSPRIKGRGSPLHF,TGTGCCAGCAGCCCCCGTATTAAGGGGCGAGGTTCACCCCTCCACTTT
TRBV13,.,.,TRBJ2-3,CASSPGTDTQYF,TGTGCCAGCAGCCCCGGCACAGATACGCAGTATTTT
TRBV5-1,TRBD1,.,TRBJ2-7,CASSLGQDHYEQYF,TGCGCCAGCAGCTTAGGACAGGACCACTACGAGCAGTACTTC
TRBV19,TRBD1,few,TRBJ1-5,CASSIETGLNQPQHF,TGTGCCAGTAGTATTGAGACAGGGCTCAATCAGCCCCAGCATTTT
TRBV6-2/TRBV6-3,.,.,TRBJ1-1,CASSYGGSRLLVTEAFF,TGTGCCAGCAGTTACGGTGGGAGTCGGTTACTGGTAACTGAAGCTTTCTTT
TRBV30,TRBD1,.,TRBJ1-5,CAFALTGIAQPQHF,TGTGCCTTCGCGCTGACAGGGATCGCTCAGCCCCAGCATTTT
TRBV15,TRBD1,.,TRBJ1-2,CATSRATGTGLGGYTF,TGTGCCACCAGCAGAGCAACCGGGACAGGGCTGGGTGGCTACACCTTC
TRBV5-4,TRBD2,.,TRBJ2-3,CASSLKTSGFTDTQYF,TGTGCCAGCAGCTTAAAGACTAGCGGATTCACAGATACGCAGTATTTT
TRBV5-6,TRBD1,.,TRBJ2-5,CASSNRDRFYF,TGTGCCAGCAGCAACCGGGACAGGTTCTACTTC
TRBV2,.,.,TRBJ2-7,CASRLRTAGEQYF,TGTGCCAGCAGGCTACGGACAGCCGGGGAGCAGTACTTC
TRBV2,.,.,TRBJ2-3,CASSYQGLGTDTQYF,TGTGCCAGCAGTTATCAGGGGTTGGGTACAGATACGCAGTATTTT
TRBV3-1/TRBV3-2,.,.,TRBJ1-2,CASSQADSYGYTF,TGTGCCAGCAGCCAAGCGGACAGCTATGGCTACACCTTC
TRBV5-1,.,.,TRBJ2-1,CASSPNGVYNEQFF,TGCGCCAGCAGCCCGAACGGGGTGTACAATGAGCAGTTCTTC
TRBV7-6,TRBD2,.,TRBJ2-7,CASSSPGLGSYEQYF,TGTGCCAGCAGCTCCCCGGGACTAGGCTCCTACGAGCAGTACTTC
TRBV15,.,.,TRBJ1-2,CATSRAQGIANYGYTF,TGTGCCACCAGCAGAGCCCAGGGTATAGCTAACTATGGCTACACCTTC
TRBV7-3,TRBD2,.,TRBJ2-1,CASSSPSGGYNEQFF,TGTGCCAGCAGCTCACCCAGCGGGGGGTACAATGAGCAGTTCTTC
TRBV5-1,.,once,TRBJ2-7,CASSLQAPRDEQYF,TGCGCCAGCAGCTTACAGGCCCCACGGGACGAGCAGTACTTC
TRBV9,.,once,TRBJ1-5,CASSPPDDSRVQPQHF,TGTGCCAGCAGCCCCCCAGACGACAGTCGTGTTCAGCCCCAGCATTTT